This T cell receptor beta chain was captured by sequencing in a study of blood T cell repertoires in COVID-19. TCRdb's copy holds only in-frame clones and misses some; the assay was immunoSEQ multiplex PCR. The table shows about 530,000 clones, with approximately 91% occurring only once. The CDR3 spans 14 residues. J was trimmed by 7 bases and V by 1 base; bases with no gene match: 6. Germline CDR1 and CDR2: SGHTA and FQGNSA. Seattle-derived patients entered the study during active infection and were followed longitudinally. The rearrangement links TRBV7-2 to TRBJ1-1; 7 bases map to TRBD1. This sequence was found in a woman between 50 and 59 years old with COVID-19, enrolled during active disease. Sequencing was performed on peripheral blood. The CDR3 sequence: CASSLEGRQGEAFF. For the CDR3, the DNA is TGTGCCAGCAGCTTAGAAGGTAGACAGGGTGAAGCTTTCTTT.